These 20 T cell receptor beta chains came from one sample sequenced in a study of cytomegalovirus exposure and HLA in healthy donors. 60 Vbeta and 13 Jbeta primers were used in PCR. Some clones are missing from TCRdb's copy, which holds only in-frame ones; the method was immunoSEQ multiplex PCR. The profile shows around 180,000 clones, around four fifths of them singletons. The specimen sequenced was PBMCs. Receptor source: a young woman in good health and CMV-seropositive.

This clone has just one count. The rearrangement joins TRBV18 to TRBJ2-5, with 10 bases lining up with TRBD2. The J call may be faulty, since TRBJ2-7 better matches the DNA end. The CDR3 has 17 amino acids. Germline CDR1 KGHSH, CDR2 LQKENI. This CDR3 reads CASSPPNRKREGGEQYF. DNA of the CDR3: TGTGCCAGCTCACCACCAAACCGAAAGCGGGAGGGGGGCGAGCAGTACTTC.

V is TRBV30 and J is TRBJ2-7; 11 bases fit TRBD1. CDR1 GTSNPN and CDR2 SVGIG come from the germline V gene (reference sequence). The J segment lost 4 bases and the V segment lost 5 bases, leaving 7 bases of the junction unmatched. The CDR3 sequence is 14 residues long. Written as DNA, the CDR3 is TGTGCCTGGGACCGGGACAGGGGGGGGTACGAGCAGTACTTC. It yields the protein CAWDRDRGGYEQYF.

V gene TRBV2 combines with J gene TRBJ1-2; 7 nucleotides agree with TRBD1. The CDR3 consists of 14 residues. Per germline, CDR1 SNHLY and CDR2 FYNNEI. The V segment lost 5 bases and the J segment 2 bases; nucleotides outside the gene matches: 5. CDR3 sequence reads: CASSLGQLNYGYTF. CDR3 nucleotide sequence: TGTGCCAGCAGTTTGGGACAGCTAAACTATGGCTACACCTTC.

This clone was observed once. V gene TRBV10-3 combines with J gene TRBJ2-5; tentative D call: TRBD1 (5 bases). In germline, CDR1 is ENHRY, CDR2 SYGVKD. CDR3 length: 12 residues. Trimming cost V 10 bases and J 5 bases, with 14 bases left between them. In nucleotides, the CDR3 is TGTGCCAGCGGTAGGGGTGGGGAGACCCAGTACTTC. It translates to CASGRGGETQYF.

This clone has just a few counts. The chain links TRBV10-3 to TRBJ1-1, with 8 bases identical to TRBD1. The length of the CDR3 is 14 residues. With 2 bases clipped from V and 8 bases from J, the junction kept 7 bases outside the gene matches. Per germline, CDR1 ENHRY and CDR2 SYGVKD. Written as DNA, the CDR3 is TGTGCCATCAGTGAGCCTAGAAGACAGGGGGAAGCTTTCTTT. As protein: CAISEPRRQGEAFF.

J is TRBJ2-5 and V is TRBV5-1; 9 bases fit TRBD1. The germline V gene encodes CDR1 SGHRS and CDR2 YFSETQ. With 5 bases clipped from V and 5 bases from J, the junction kept 7 bases outside the gene matches. The length of the CDR3 is 14 residues. In nucleotides, the CDR3 is TGCGCCAGCAGGGGGGGGACAGGGATGGAGACCCAGTACTTC. Translated: CASRGGTGMETQYF. The variable domain in full, with the rest retrieved from reference TRBV5-1 and TRBJ2-5, is KAGVTQTPRYLIKTRGQQVTLSCSPISGHRSVSWYQQTPGQGLQFLFEYFSETQRNKGNFPGRFSGRQFSNSRSEMNVSTLELGDSALYLCASRGGTGMETQYFGPGTRLLVL.

This chain connects TRBV7-6 to TRBJ2-3; 9 bases map to TRBD2. The CDR3 loop spans 15 amino acids. CDR1 is SGHVS and CDR2 is FNYEAQ in the germline V gene. V was clipped by 5 bases and J by 0 bases; unmatched bases: 3. The CDR3 loop reads CASSPSGASTDTQYF. The CDR3 DNA reads TGTGCCAGCAGCCCTAGCGGGGCTAGCACAGATACGCAGTATTTT.

This rearrangement joins TRBV27 to TRBJ1-3; maybe TRBD1 (5 bases). V lost 5 bases to trimming and J lost 0 bases, with 8 bases between them. There are 14 residues in the CDR3. Germline CDR1 is MNHEY and CDR2 is SMNVEV (reference sequence). The CDR3 DNA is TGTGCCAGCAGTCCAGGGTACTCTGGAAACACCATATATTTT. Protein sequence: CASSPGYSGNTIYF.

J is TRBJ2-5 and V is TRBV13, with D tentatively TRBD1 (5 bases). Looked up from germline, CDR1 is PRHDT and CDR2 is FYEKMQ (reference sequence). The CDR3 consists of 14 residues. Trimming pared 3 bases from V and 7 bases from J, leaving 15 bases between. The CDR3 loop is CASSFGVDTWTQYF. The CDR3 DNA reads TGTGCCAGCAGCTTTGGTGTGGACACTTGGACCCAGTACTTC.

The chain is built from TRBV11-3 and TRBJ1-6; D is undetermined. The V gene's germline CDR1 is SGHNT and CDR2 YENEEA. This CDR3 region has 15 residues. Between the trimmed V and J ends, which lost 1 base and 4 bases, there was a span of 8 bases. CDR3 nucleotide sequence: TGTGCCAGCAGCTTAGTTCCGGGGTATAATTCACCCCTCCACTTT. Amino acids: CASSLVPGYNSPLHF.

This chain uses TRBV11-1 with TRBJ2-3; perhaps TRBD2 as D (6 bases). The CDR3 spans 14 residues. The germline V gene encodes CDR1 SGHAT and CDR2 FQDESV (reference sequence). V was cut by 4 bases and J by 6 bases, with 14 bases left in between. As DNA, the CDR3 is TGTGCCAGCAGCTCGACTGGGGGAGGTGATACGCAGTATTTT. This encodes CASSSTGGGDTQYF.

A few counts support this clone. The chain joins TRBV28 to TRBJ1-1; 8 nucleotides match TRBD1. The CDR3 sequence is 14 residues long. Trimming removed 8 bases from V and 0 bases from J; junction bases left unmatched: 5. Germline loops: CDR1 MDHEN, CDR2 SYDVKM. The CDR3: CASGTGGMNTEAFF. CDR3 bases: TGTGCCAGCGGGACAGGAGGAATGAACACTGAAGCTTTCTTT.

This clone was seen more than once but under ten times. The chain is built from TRBV30 and TRBJ2-1; 7 bases line up with TRBD2. The CDR3 spans 14 residues. Unmatched junction bases numbered 8, after V lost 0 bases and J lost 9 bases. Germline CDR1 reads GTSNPN; CDR2 reads SVGIG (reference sequence). This CDR3 reads CAWSVPGLEVEQFF. In nucleotides, the CDR3 is TGTGCCTGGAGTGTACCCGGACTAGAAGTTGAGCAGTTCTTC.

This chain uses TRBV4-3 with TRBJ1-2; D is unclear. The CDR3 has 14 residues. Germline assignment: CDR1 LGHNA and CDR2 YSLEER. The germline V and J ends were trimmed by 1 base and 4 bases, with 10 bases remaining between them. The CDR3 nucleotides read TGCGCCAGCAGCCAAGGCTACAGCCGCTATGGCTACACCTTC. Translation gives CASSQGYSRYGYTF.

This clone was counted a few times. This chain connects TRBV4-2 to TRBJ2-1; 8 bases map to TRBD2. V shed 3 bases, J shed 5 bases, and the junction held 9 bases outside the gene matches. The CDR3 contains 16 residues. Germline V gene lookup returns CDR1 LGHNA and CDR2 YNFKEQ. The CDR3 here is CASSHVTSGLNNEQFF. The CDR3, as DNA: TGTGCCAGCAGCCACGTCACTAGCGGACTAAACAATGAGCAGTTCTTC.

The chain employs TRBV6-4 and TRBJ2-7; the match to TRBD2 covers 10 bases. Losses at the gene ends were 2 bases for V and 3 bases for J; bases not matched to a gene: 7. The CDR3 spans 16 residues. CDR1 MRHNA and CDR2 SNTAGT come from the germline V gene. CDR3 DNA sequence: TGTGCCAGCAGTGACGCGCGACTAGCGGGCTACTACGAGCAGTACTTC. Protein: CASSDARLAGYYEQYF.

The chain combines TRBV25-1 with TRBJ2-5; D is possibly TRBD1 (5 bases). Trimming pared 2 bases from V and 5 bases from J, leaving 15 bases between. The CDR3 is 15 residues long. The germline gives CDR1 MGHDK, CDR2 SYGVNS. This CDR3 is CASSEESGQWETQYF. CDR3 DNA: TGTGCCAGCAGTGAAGAATCAGGGCAGTGGGAGACCCAGTACTTC. Filled out from reference TRBV25-1 and TRBJ2-5, the complete variable domain reads EADIYQTPRYLVIGTGKKITLECSQTMGHDKMYWYQQDPGMELHLIHYSYGVNSTEKGDLSSESTVSRIRTEHFPLTLESARPSHTSQYLCASSEESGQWETQYFGPGTRLLVL.

This clone was found once. This chain connects TRBV21-1 to TRBJ1-5; the D call in the table, TRBD1, was not verified against the DNA. TRBV21-1 is shown as a pseudogene. The CDR3 runs to 17 residues. CDR3 sequence: CASRSPSTGKGDQPQHF. The CDR3 nucleotides read TGTGCCAGCAGATCTCCTTCAACAGGGAAGGGGGATCAGCCCCAGCATTTT.

The V call is TRBV7-9, the J call TRBJ2-6; D remains ambiguous. CDR1 is SEHNR, CDR2 FQNEAQ, per germline (reference sequence). The CDR3 covers 15 residues. Trimming took off 5 bases at V and 2 bases at J, with 10 bases between the two ends. The CDR3 loop reads CASSGQFAGANVLTF. CDR3 in DNA: TGTGCCAGCAGCGGTCAGTTCGCTGGGGCCAACGTCCTGACTTTC. Variable domain in full (rest from reference TRBV7-9 and TRBJ2-6): DTGVSQNPRHKITKRGQNVTFRCDPISEHNRLYWYRQTLGQGPEFLTYFQNEAQLEKSRLLSDRFSAERPKGSFSTLEIQRTEQGDSAMYLCASSGQFAGANVLTFGAGSRLTVL.

This clone was observed a few times. J is TRBJ2-7 and V is TRBV28; 7 bases map to TRBD1. J lost 2 bases, V lost 6 bases, and 7 bases had no gene match. This CDR3 region has 14 residues. Germline lookup yields CDR1 MDHEN and CDR2 SYDVKM. As DNA, the CDR3 is TGTGCCAGCAGAAGGGACAGACCGACCTACGAGCAGTACTTC. The encoded protein is CASRRDRPTYEQYF.